These T cell receptor beta chains were read from a single sample in a study of T-cell reconstitution after alpha-beta-depleted transplantation in children. TCRdb independently ran MiXCR on the PCR reads; one entry per CDR3 protein. Here the sample spans around 480,000 distinct CDR3 sequences, around a third being singletons. The specimen was PBMCs from the stem cell graft donor, collected from the stem cell graft. The origin of the receptors is a human donor who donated a stem cell graft to a child with aplastic anemia. CDR3s include the opening cysteine and the closing phenylalanine or tryptophan. The order of the fields is J gene, V gene, clone size, D gene, CDR3 protein, CDR3 DNA. A D gene is named only where the DNA matches it firmly. Size tells how often a clone was seen (once, few, many) or the class of an expanded clone, and some rows leave it out.

j_call: TRBJ2-5; v_call: TRBV20-1; clone_size: few; d_call: TRBD1; cdr3_aa: CSARGDRGSQETQYF; cdr3_nt: TGCAGTGCTAGAGGGGACAGGGGGAGCCAAGAGACCCAGTACTTC
j_call: TRBJ2-1; v_call: TRBV12-3/TRBV12-4; clone_size: few; d_call: -; cdr3_aa: CASSYPGVQSNEQFF; cdr3_nt: TGTGCCAGCAGTTACCCGGGAGTTCAAAGCAATGAGCAGTTCTTC
j_call: TRBJ1-5; v_call: TRBV6-5; clone_size: few; d_call: -; cdr3_aa: CASSYSNSYSNQPQHF; cdr3_nt: TGTGCCAGCAGTTACTCGAATAGTTATAGCAATCAGCCCCAGCATTTT
j_call: TRBJ2-1; v_call: TRBV4-3; clone_size: -; d_call: TRBD2; cdr3_aa: CASSRTTSRENEQFF; cdr3_nt: TGCGCCAGCAGCCGTACGACTAGCAGAGAAAATGAGCAGTTCTTC
j_call: TRBJ1-2; v_call: TRBV28; clone_size: few; d_call: -; cdr3_aa: CATSGLMGSHGYTF; cdr3_nt: TGTGCCACGTCAGGGTTGATGGGGAGCCATGGCTACACCTTC
j_call: TRBJ2-5; v_call: TRBV9; clone_size: few; d_call: -; cdr3_aa: CASSVVEGAGETQYF; cdr3_nt: TGTGCCAGCAGCGTAGTGGAGGGGGCAGGGGAGACCCAGTACTTC
j_call: TRBJ2-2; v_call: TRBV12-3/TRBV12-4; clone_size: few; d_call: -; cdr3_aa: CASSLLPTGELFF; cdr3_nt: TGTGCCAGCAGTTTGTTGCCAACCGGGGAGCTGTTTTTT
j_call: TRBJ2-5; v_call: TRBV5-6; clone_size: few; d_call: -; cdr3_aa: CASSFRTSTQETQYF; cdr3_nt: TGTGCCAGCAGCTTCCGGACATCGACTCAAGAGACCCAGTACTTC
j_call: TRBJ2-5; v_call: TRBV30; clone_size: -; d_call: -; cdr3_aa: CAWSSGNQETQYF; cdr3_nt: TGTGCCTGGAGTTCCGGAAATCAAGAGACCCAGTACTTC
j_call: TRBJ2-5; v_call: TRBV12-3/TRBV12-4; clone_size: -; d_call: TRBD1; cdr3_aa: CASSTRTGGETQYF; cdr3_nt: TGTGCCAGCAGTACCAGGACAGGGGGAGAGACCCAGTACTTC
j_call: TRBJ1-2; v_call: TRBV6-2/TRBV6-3; clone_size: -; d_call: -; cdr3_aa: CASSWGDYDYYGYTF; cdr3_nt: TGTGCCAGCAGTTGGGGGGACTACGATTACTATGGCTACACCTTC
j_call: TRBJ2-5; v_call: TRBV12-3/TRBV12-4; clone_size: few; d_call: TRBD2; cdr3_aa: CASSLLREKETQYF; cdr3_nt: TGTGCCAGCAGTTTATTGCGGGAGAAAGAGACCCAGTACTTC
j_call: TRBJ1-2; v_call: TRBV12-3/TRBV12-4; clone_size: many; d_call: -; cdr3_aa: CASSFRQHYGYTF; cdr3_nt: TGTGCCAGCAGTTTTAGACAGCACTATGGCTACACCTTC
j_call: TRBJ1-2; v_call: TRBV7-2; clone_size: -; d_call: TRBD1; cdr3_aa: CASSSGTGPGYGYTF; cdr3_nt: TGTGCCAGCAGCTCAGGGACAGGGCCGGGCTATGGCTACACCTTC
j_call: TRBJ2-7; v_call: TRBV7-3; clone_size: once; d_call: -; cdr3_aa: CASSLLQSSEQYF; cdr3_nt: TGTGCCAGCAGCTTACTACAGTCGAGCGAGCAGTACTTC
j_call: TRBJ1-1; v_call: TRBV20-1; clone_size: few; d_call: TRBD1; cdr3_aa: CSAPSDRGPAEAFF; cdr3_nt: TGCAGTGCTCCTAGTGACAGGGGGCCAGCTGAAGCTTTCTTT
j_call: TRBJ2-3; v_call: TRBV29-1; clone_size: many; d_call: -; cdr3_aa: CSVGQGTDTQYF; cdr3_nt: TGCAGCGTTGGACAGGGCACAGATACGCAGTATTTT
j_call: TRBJ2-1; v_call: TRBV5-8; clone_size: -; d_call: TRBD2; cdr3_aa: CASSVFRGLESYNEQFF; cdr3_nt: TGTGCCAGCAGCGTCTTCCGAGGACTAGAGTCCTACAATGAGCAGTTCTTC
j_call: TRBJ2-2; v_call: TRBV6-1; clone_size: few; d_call: TRBD2; cdr3_aa: CASSSPGLAGAGELFF; cdr3_nt: TGTGCCAGCAGCAGCCCGGGACTAGCGGGAGCCGGGGAGCTGTTTTTT
j_call: TRBJ2-5; v_call: TRBV6-1; clone_size: -; d_call: TRBD2; cdr3_aa: CASSQGLAGGEETQYF; cdr3_nt: TGTGCCAGCAGCCAGGGACTAGCGGGAGGGGAAGAGACCCAGTACTTC
j_call: TRBJ2-3; v_call: TRBV12-3/TRBV12-4; clone_size: -; d_call: TRBD2; cdr3_aa: CASSSASGVGWSTDTQYF; cdr3_nt: TGTGCCAGCAGTTCAGCTAGCGGGGTGGGATGGAGCACAGATACGCAGTATTTT
j_call: TRBJ1-5; v_call: TRBV6-5; clone_size: few; d_call: TRBD1; cdr3_aa: CASSYSNQGGQPQHF; cdr3_nt: TGTGCCAGCAGTTACTCGAATCAGGGGGGACAGCCCCAGCATTTT
j_call: TRBJ2-5; v_call: TRBV5-1; clone_size: -; d_call: -; cdr3_aa: CASSLGQGIQETQYF; cdr3_nt: TGCGCCAGCAGCTTGGGCCAGGGGATCCAAGAGACCCAGTACTTC
j_call: TRBJ2-1; v_call: TRBV29-1; clone_size: few; d_call: -; cdr3_aa: CSVWSQRTSYNEQFF; cdr3_nt: TGCAGCGTATGGTCACAGCGGACCTCCTACAATGAGCAGTTCTTC
j_call: TRBJ1-3; v_call: TRBV14; clone_size: -; d_call: -; cdr3_aa: CASSQIGQPSGNTIYF; cdr3_nt: TGTGCCAGCAGCCAGATAGGACAGCCCTCTGGAAACACCATATATTTT
j_call: TRBJ2-1; v_call: TRBV5-1; clone_size: few; d_call: -; cdr3_aa: CASSLRALAGNEQFF; cdr3_nt: TGCGCCAGCAGCTTACGGGCCCTGGCGGGCAATGAGCAGTTCTTC
j_call: TRBJ1-1; v_call: TRBV5-1; clone_size: -; d_call: TRBD1; cdr3_aa: CASSSGQGKAEAFF; cdr3_nt: TGCGCCAGCAGCTCGGGACAGGGTAAGGCTGAAGCTTTCTTT
j_call: TRBJ2-1; v_call: TRBV6-5; clone_size: many; d_call: TRBD1; cdr3_aa: CASSWMDRGLMHEQFF; cdr3_nt: TGTGCCAGCAGTTGGATGGACAGGGGGCTTATGCATGAGCAGTTCTTC
j_call: TRBJ2-5; v_call: TRBV7-2; clone_size: few; d_call: TRBD1; cdr3_aa: CASSSHTFRDRQETQYF; cdr3_nt: TGTGCCAGCAGCTCCCATACTTTCCGGGACAGACAAGAGACCCAGTACTTC
j_call: TRBJ2-2; v_call: TRBV18; clone_size: many; d_call: -; cdr3_aa: CASSRDTGELFF; cdr3_nt: TGTGCCAGCTCACGGGACACCGGGGAGCTGTTTTTT
j_call: TRBJ2-5; v_call: TRBV3-1; clone_size: -; d_call: TRBD2; cdr3_aa: CASSRRTSGQETQYF; cdr3_nt: TGTGCCAGCAGCCGAAGGACTAGCGGACAAGAGACCCAGTACTTC
j_call: TRBJ1-1; v_call: TRBV12-3/TRBV12-4; clone_size: -; d_call: -; cdr3_aa: CASSFRLNAEAFF; cdr3_nt: TGTGCCAGCAGTTTTCGGCTGAACGCTGAAGCTTTCTTT
j_call: TRBJ2-3; v_call: TRBV7-9; clone_size: -; d_call: -; cdr3_aa: CASSLATVDTQYF; cdr3_nt: TGTGCCAGCAGCCTTGCGACAGTAGATACGCAGTATTTT
j_call: TRBJ2-1; v_call: TRBV5-4; clone_size: -; d_call: TRBD2; cdr3_aa: CASTQTPGLALNEQFF; cdr3_nt: TGTGCCAGCACCCAGACACCGGGACTAGCGTTGAATGAGCAGTTCTTC
j_call: TRBJ2-2; v_call: TRBV5-1; clone_size: few; d_call: TRBD2; cdr3_aa: CASCLLGTTNTGELFF; cdr3_nt: TGCGCCAGCTGCTTACTCGGGACTACTAACACCGGGGAGCTGTTTTTT
j_call: TRBJ2-5; v_call: TRBV12-3/TRBV12-4; clone_size: -; d_call: -; cdr3_aa: CASSLLEVGETQYF; cdr3_nt: TGTGCCAGCAGTTTATTGGAGGTTGGGGAGACCCAGTACTTC
j_call: TRBJ1-2; v_call: TRBV6-1; clone_size: few; d_call: TRBD1; cdr3_aa: CASSQETGGKGYTF; cdr3_nt: TGTGCCAGCAGCCAAGAGACAGGGGGCAAGGGCTACACCTTC
j_call: TRBJ2-1; v_call: TRBV7-8; clone_size: few; d_call: TRBD2; cdr3_aa: CASSLGLAGGPLENEQFF; cdr3_nt: TGTGCCAGCAGCTTGGGACTAGCGGGAGGGCCTCTAGAAAATGAGCAGTTCTTC
j_call: TRBJ2-7; v_call: TRBV12-3/TRBV12-4; clone_size: -; d_call: -; cdr3_aa: CASTLSGHIYEQYF; cdr3_nt: TGTGCCAGCACCTTATCAGGGCATATCTACGAGCAGTACTTC
j_call: TRBJ2-2; v_call: TRBV2; clone_size: -; d_call: TRBD2; cdr3_aa: CASSQEGLANTGELFF; cdr3_nt: TGTGCCAGCAGCCAAGAGGGACTAGCTAACACCGGGGAGCTGTTTTTT
j_call: TRBJ2-7; v_call: TRBV20-1; clone_size: -; d_call: -; cdr3_aa: CSAQGGSSYEQYF; cdr3_nt: TGCAGTGCTCAAGGGGGTAGCTCCTACGAGCAGTACTTC
j_call: TRBJ2-2; v_call: TRBV30; clone_size: once; d_call: TRBD2; cdr3_aa: CARGGSGTGELFF; cdr3_nt: TGTGCCCGGGGCGGGAGTGGCACCGGGGAGCTGTTTTTT
j_call: TRBJ2-1; v_call: TRBV27; clone_size: -; d_call: TRBD2; cdr3_aa: CASSSGTSGANEQFF; cdr3_nt: TGTGCCAGCAGCTCCGGGACTAGCGGGGCCAATGAGCAGTTCTTC
j_call: TRBJ2-1; v_call: TRBV12-3/TRBV12-4; clone_size: -; d_call: TRBD2; cdr3_aa: CASSLAWPSGRVDYNEQFF; cdr3_nt: TGTGCCAGCAGTTTAGCGTGGCCTAGCGGGAGAGTTGACTACAATGAGCAGTTCTTC
j_call: TRBJ2-1; v_call: TRBV5-1; clone_size: few; d_call: -; cdr3_aa: CASSLYSEGNEQFF; cdr3_nt: TGCGCCAGCAGCTTGTACAGTGAGGGGAATGAGCAGTTCTTC